This TCR beta chain was captured by sequencing in a study of cytomegalovirus exposure and HLA in healthy donors. Study-wide points: Donor immune exposure was known only as CMV serostatus. Most likely, a cluster of highly shared sequence variants arose as a sequencing artifact. Among TCR sequences, most were rare, though some public TCRs appeared in many donors.

Regarding this clone: Its antigen is not identified.

A multiplex PCR was run with 60 Vbeta primers and 13 Jbeta primers. Libraries were prepared by immunoSEQ multiplex PCR; TCRdb keeps only in-frame clonotypes and omits some of them. The sample yields approximately 130,000 clones, about 86% seen once. The germline V gene encodes CDR1 MNHEY and CDR2 SMNVEV (reference sequence). V was shortened by 6 bases and J by 5 bases, with 17 bases between the two germline ends. This CDR3 comprises 14 residues. The V gene is TRBV27, the J gene TRBJ2-7; TRBD1 is a possible D gene (6 bases). The specimen was PBMCs. The sequence came from a man between 18 and 29 years old in good health and CMV-seronegative. CDR3 region: CASSGGDKRNEQYF. The CDR3 bases are TGTGCCAGCAGCGGTGGGGACAAGCGAAACGAGCAGTACTTC.